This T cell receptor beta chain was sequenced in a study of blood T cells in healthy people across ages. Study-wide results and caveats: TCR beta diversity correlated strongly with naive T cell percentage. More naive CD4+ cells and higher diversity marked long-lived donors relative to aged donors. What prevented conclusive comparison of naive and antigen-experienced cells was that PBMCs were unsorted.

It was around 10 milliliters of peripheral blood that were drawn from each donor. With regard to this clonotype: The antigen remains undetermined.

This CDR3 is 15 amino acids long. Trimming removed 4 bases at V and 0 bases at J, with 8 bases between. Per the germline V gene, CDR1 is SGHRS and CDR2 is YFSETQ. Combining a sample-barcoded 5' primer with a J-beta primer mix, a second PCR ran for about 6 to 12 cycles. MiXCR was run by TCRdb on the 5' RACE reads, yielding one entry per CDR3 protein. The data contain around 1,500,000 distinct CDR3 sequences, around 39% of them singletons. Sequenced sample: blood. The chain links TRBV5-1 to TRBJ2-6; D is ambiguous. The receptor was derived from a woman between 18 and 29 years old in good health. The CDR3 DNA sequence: TGCGCCAGCAGCCACATAGTCTCTGGGGCCAACGTCCTGACTTTC. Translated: CASSHIVSGANVLTF.